This T cell receptor (beta chain) emerged from a study of blood T cell repertoires in COVID-19. Germline V gene sequence: CDR1 MDHEN, CDR2 SYDVKM. This CDR3 has 13 amino acids. V was clipped by 6 bases and J by 6 bases, with 15 bases between them. Using immunoSEQ multiplex PCR, the repertoire was profiled, and TCRdb retains in-frame clones only, with some absent. The sample has around 85,000 clones, 90% seen once; the top ten hold 4.3%. The material sequenced was peripheral blood. The chain combines TRBV28 with TRBJ2-7, with D unresolved. The sequence was collected from a woman over 75 with active or convalescent COVID-19. The CDR3 region has the DNA TGTGCCAGCAGCCCATACGGTACAGCCGAGCAGTACTTC. Translated: CASSPYGTAEQYF.